The rows below give T cell receptor beta chains drawn from one sample of a study of blood T cells in healthy people across ages. TCRdb called the 5' RACE reads again in MiXCR, with one record for every CDR3 protein. The data hold fewer than 800,000 distinct CDR3 sequences, with roughly 20% observed a single time. The sequenced material came from blood. The origin of the receptors is an older man in good health. Both conserved end residues are part of each CDR3. A D gene is named only where the DNA matches it firmly. Part of the rows lack a size; the others show once, few, many or a class for expanded clones.

D: TRBD1
size: NA
V: TRBV6-2/TRBV6-3
J: TRBJ1-2
CDR3: CASSPDRKGYTF
DNA: TGTGCCAGCAGCCCGGACAGGAAAGGCTACACCTTC

D: NA
size: NA
V: TRBV27
J: TRBJ2-3
CDR3: CASSPRQPSSGDTQYF
DNA: TGTGCCAGCAGTCCCCGACAGCCTAGCAGTGGAGATACGCAGTATTTT

D: TRBD2
size: few
V: TRBV20-1
J: TRBJ2-3
CDR3: CSARGGLAGGRGTDTQYF
DNA: TGCAGTGCTAGAGGTGGACTAGCGGGAGGGCGGGGCACAGATACGCAGTATTTT

D: NA
size: NA
V: TRBV5-1
J: TRBJ2-7
CDR3: CASSNSGYFYEQYF
DNA: TGCGCCAGCAGTAATAGCGGATACTTCTACGAGCAGTACTTC

D: TRBD2
size: NA
V: TRBV6-2/TRBV6-3
J: TRBJ2-7
CDR3: CASSYSILAGGYEQYF
DNA: TGTGCCAGCAGTTACTCGATTCTAGCGGGAGGGTACGAGCAGTACTTC

D: NA
size: many
V: TRBV3-1
J: TRBJ1-1
CDR3: CASSLTQYTEAFF
DNA: TGTGCCAGCAGCCTGACCCAATACACTGAAGCTTTCTTT

D: NA
size: NA
V: TRBV6-2/TRBV6-3
J: TRBJ2-5
CDR3: CASNKGGARFLFF
DNA: TGTGCCAGCAATAAAGGCGGGGCGCGGTTTCTATTCTTC

D: NA
size: many
V: TRBV4-3
J: TRBJ2-1
CDR3: CASSQLEGYNEQFF
DNA: TGCGCCAGCAGCCAATTAGAGGGCTACAATGAGCAGTTCTTC

D: TRBD2
size: few
V: TRBV4-1
J: TRBJ2-2
CDR3: CASSQDRRLAGTGELFF
DNA: TGCGCCAGCAGTCAAGATCGTCGACTAGCGGGCACCGGGGAGCTGTTTTTT

D: TRBD2
size: few
V: TRBV20-1
J: TRBJ2-7
CDR3: CSASLSGGGVYEQYF
DNA: TGCAGTGCTAGCCTCAGCGGGGGGGGTGTTTACGAGCAGTACTTC

D: NA
size: NA
V: TRBV2
J: TRBJ2-7
CDR3: CASSEGLRYEQYF
DNA: TGTGCCAGCAGTGAGGGCCTGCGCTACGAGCAGTACTTC

D: NA
size: NA
V: TRBV7-2
J: TRBJ2-1
CDR3: CASSPRVLALF
DNA: TGTGCCAGCAGCCCCCGGGTACTAGCCCTCTTC

D: NA
size: many
V: TRBV7-2
J: TRBJ2-5
CDR3: CASSSLWVQETQYF
DNA: TGTGCCAGCAGCTCTCTGTGGGTACAAGAGACCCAGTACTTC

D: TRBD1
size: few
V: TRBV10-3
J: TRBJ2-1
CDR3: CAISQDRSSYNEQFF
DNA: TGTGCCATCAGTCAGGACAGGAGCTCCTACAATGAGCAGTTCTTC

D: NA
size: few
V: TRBV6-2/TRBV6-3
J: TRBJ2-5
CDR3: CASSWRDNERFF
DNA: TGTGCCAGCAGTTGGCGGGACAATGAGCGGTTCTTC

D: NA
size: NA
V: TRBV6-6
J: TRBJ2-5
CDR3: CASSHRAGEETQYF
DNA: TGTGCCAGCAGTCACCGGGCAGGGGAAGAGACCCAGTACTTC

D: TRBD2
size: few
V: TRBV29-1
J: TRBJ2-7
CDR3: CSVEGFGTSGSQEQYF
DNA: TGCAGCGTTGAAGGTTTTGGGACTAGCGGGAGTCAGGAGCAGTACTTC

D: NA
size: few
V: TRBV10-3
J: TRBJ1-5
CDR3: CATTQNSNQPQHF
DNA: TGTGCCACGACACAAAATAGCAATCAGCCCCAGCATTTT

D: NA
size: few
V: TRBV9
J: TRBJ2-1
CDR3: CASSTNPNTFFNEQFF
DNA: TGTGCCAGCAGCACAAACCCCAATACGTTCTTTAATGAGCAGTTCTTC

D: NA
size: NA
V: TRBV5-6
J: TRBJ1-1
CDR3: CASSPRGMRNTEAFF
DNA: TGTGCCAGCAGTCCCCGGGGGATGAGGAACACTGAAGCTTTCTTT

D: NA
size: few
V: TRBV4-1
J: TRBJ2-2
CDR3: CASSRLGEGETGELFF
DNA: TGCGCCAGCAGCCGACTTGGCGAGGGAGAGACCGGGGAGCTGTTTTTT

D: TRBD1
size: few
V: TRBV28
J: TRBJ2-5
CDR3: CASRTNPGGWGIQETQYF
DNA: TGTGCCAGCAGGACCAACCCAGGGGGCTGGGGGATACAAGAGACCCAGTACTTC

D: NA
size: many
V: TRBV28
J: TRBJ2-5
CDR3: CASSSPSKETQYF
DNA: TGTGCCAGCAGTTCCCCGTCGAAAGAGACCCAGTACTTC

D: NA
size: NA
V: TRBV2
J: TRBJ2-1
CDR3: CASSTRGSSYNEQFF
DNA: TGTGCCAGCAGTACTCGGGGGAGCTCCTACAATGAGCAGTTCTTC

D: NA
size: few
V: TRBV12-3/TRBV12-4
J: TRBJ2-1
CDR3: CASSFLSSSYNEQFF
DNA: TGTGCCAGCAGTTTCCTCTCGAGCTCCTACAATGAGCAGTTCTTC

D: NA
size: few
V: TRBV24-1
J: TRBJ2-4
CDR3: CATSDLEKGDIQYF
DNA: TGTGCCACCAGTGATTTGGAGAAGGGGGACATTCAGTACTTC

D: NA
size: NA
V: TRBV11-2
J: TRBJ2-3
CDR3: CASSLSAAWDTQYF
DNA: TGTGCCAGCAGCTTAAGTGCGGCATGGGATACGCAGTATTTT

D: NA
size: NA
V: TRBV25-1
J: TRBJ2-2
CDR3: CASCEIDFPNTGELFF
DNA: TGTGCCAGCTGTGAAATTGACTTCCCGAACACCGGGGAGCTGTTTTTT

D: NA
size: few
V: TRBV2
J: TRBJ2-7
CDR3: CASSEIRNSYEQYF
DNA: TGTGCCAGCAGTGAAATCCGGAACTCCTACGAGCAGTACTTC

D: NA
size: NA
V: TRBV2
J: TRBJ1-1
CDR3: CASTVGENTEAFF
DNA: TGTGCCAGCACCGTGGGGGAGAACACTGAAGCTTTCTTT

D: TRBD1
size: NA
V: TRBV4-1
J: TRBJ2-2
CDR3: CASSQAQGAAGELFF
DNA: TGCGCCAGCAGCCAAGCCCAGGGGGCTGCCGGGGAGCTGTTTTTT

D: TRBD1
size: few
V: TRBV18
J: TRBJ1-6
CDR3: CASSGQGFASPLHF
DNA: TGTGCCAGTTCGGGACAGGGGTTCGCGTCACCCCTCCACTTT

D: TRBD2
size: NA
V: TRBV9
J: TRBJ2-1
CDR3: CASTPEGLAGTSSYNEQFF
DNA: TGTGCCAGCACTCCCGAGGGCCTAGCGGGAACGAGCTCCTACAATGAGCAGTTCTTC

D: NA
size: few
V: TRBV20-1
J: TRBJ2-7
CDR3: CSARGPAPTDEQYF
DNA: TGCAGTGCTAGGGGTCCGGCCCCGACTGACGAGCAGTACTTC

D: TRBD1
size: few
V: TRBV12-3/TRBV12-4
J: TRBJ1-5
CDR3: CASGQGALGPQHF
DNA: TGTGCCAGCGGACAGGGGGCGCTGGGGCCCCAGCATTTT

D: TRBD2
size: NA
V: TRBV6-5
J: TRBJ2-1
CDR3: CASGLAGENNEQFF
DNA: TGTGCCAGCGGACTAGCGGGAGAGAACAATGAGCAGTTCTTC

D: TRBD1
size: few
V: TRBV5-1
J: TRBJ2-6
CDR3: CASSAGQGSSGANVLTF
DNA: TGCGCCAGCAGCGCTGGACAGGGTAGCTCTGGGGCCAACGTCCTGACTTTC

D: NA
size: few
V: TRBV27
J: TRBJ2-4
CDR3: CASSHRDGENIQYF
DNA: TGTGCCAGCAGTCACCGGGACGGAGAAAACATTCAGTACTTC

D: NA
size: NA
V: TRBV12-3/TRBV12-4
J: TRBJ2-5
CDR3: CASSPREKETQYF
DNA: TGTGCCAGCAGCCCCCGGGAGAAAGAGACCCAGTACTTC

D: TRBD1
size: NA
V: TRBV12-3/TRBV12-4
J: TRBJ2-7
CDR3: CASSSSLGTGGIYEQYF
DNA: TGTGCCAGCAGTTCCTCCCTCGGGACAGGGGGCATCTACGAGCAGTACTTC

D: TRBD2
size: NA
V: TRBV29-1
J: TRBJ2-1
CDR3: CSVDLPGGIPEQFF
DNA: TGCAGCGTTGACCTCCCCGGGGGGATCCCCGAGCAGTTCTTC

D: TRBD2
size: many
V: TRBV7-2
J: TRBJ2-4
CDR3: CASSQGLAENIQYF
DNA: TGTGCCAGCAGCCAGGGACTAGCGGAAAACATTCAGTACTTC